The present entry profiles one TCR beta chain with its context. Trimming left V 6 bases short and J 1 base short, with 15 bases between. The CDR3 has 15 residues. Per germline, CDR1 SNHLY and CDR2 FYNNEI. The data belong to a study of blood T cell repertoires in COVID-19. Whole-study context: Researchers got acute and convalescent COVID-19 samples from the United States, Italy and Spain. PBMCs, B-cell-depleted T cells, or T cells were the source of the cDNA or gDNA that made up the material.

As processed by the authors: By means of reference gene primer amplification, nucleated cell counts were estimated. The protocol was immunoSEQ multiplex PCR, while the TCRdb copy is restricted to in-frame clones and leaves out a portion. From that table come the V and J calls and clone size; the DNA was used to work out D and trimming. The sample holds over 150,000 clones; approximately 87% are singletons and the top ten take around 20%. The chain employs TRBV2 and TRBJ1-1; D not certain. The sample comprised peripheral blood. This receptor was identified in a man aged 65 to 79 with active or convalescent COVID-19. Here the CDR3 DNA reads TGTGCCAGCAGCACGCGACTAATCCCGAACACTGAAGCTTTCTTT. Amino acid sequence: CASSTRLIPNTEAFF.